The clone carrying this T cell receptor (beta chain) was seen a few times. What it binds is unknown. This entry is derived from a study of CD8 T cells in ankylosing spondylitis. General study findings and limits: Clones that were linked to disease were CD8+ and were relatively rare in peripheral blood.

Quantitative barcoded 5'-RACE was used to prepare TCR beta libraries. In TCRdb, the 5' RACE reads were re-called with MiXCR into one record per CDR3 protein. Of tens of thousands of distinct CDR3 sequences in the sample, around 25% were seen once. Germline values: CDR1 SQVTM, CDR2 ANQGSEA. The CDR3 runs to 21 residues. V was clipped by 8 bases and J by 3 bases, with 38 bases between them. The chain carries TRBV29-1 and TRBJ2-1; D is possibly TRBD2 (5 bases). The receptor comes from a male donor with ankylosing spondylitis or in good health (not recorded which). Sequenced material: blood, either unsorted or a sorted T cell fraction (not recorded which). The CDR3 is CSPNPSPAYFSDRSDYNEQFF. As DNA, the CDR3 is TGCAGCCCGAACCCCAGCCCGGCCTACTTTAGCGATAGGAGTGACTACAATGAGCAGTTCTTC.